This TCR beta chain was captured by sequencing in a study of tumor-infiltrating lymphocytes in primary liver carcinoma. This clonotype was observed a single time. Its antigen remains unknown. A primer matching the constant region was used to make TCR beta cDNA from approximately 520 ng of total RNA. Generation of the TCR beta libraries relied on three nested multiplex PCR rounds using slightly modified ARM-PCR. TCRdb itself ran the multiplex PCR reads through MiXCR, one entry per CDR3 protein. There are about 100,000 distinct CDR3 sequences in the sample; almost 70% occur only once, and over 7.5% lies in the top ten. The study, taken as a whole, reports: There were only about 8-25% of top clones found in all five tumor regions. Tumor top-250-clone fractions significantly exceeded those of blood (p = 0.039). Tumor region pairs overlapped more than did tumor-adjacent and tumor-blood pairs.

Co-extraction of RNA and DNA was performed on roughly 20-34 mg of unsorted bulk tissue. Sequencing input: liver tumor tissue from sampling region 5. The subset was: tumor region T5, tumor centre. This TCR was recovered from a woman aged 55-70 years with primary liver carcinoma and hepatitis B virus infection.

This CDR3 reads CASRFRGTGELFF. The CDR3, as DNA: TGTGCCAGCAGATTTAGGGGGACCGGGGAGCTGTTTTTT. The V gene is TRBV11-2, the J gene TRBJ2-2, with D tentatively TRBD1 (6 bases). There are 13 residues in the CDR3. The ends were cut back, 6 bases at V and 5 bases at J, with 10 bases in the middle. In germline, CDR1 is SGHAT, CDR2 FQNNGV.